This passage covers 17 T cell receptor beta chains from one sample sequenced in a study of cytomegalovirus exposure and HLA in healthy donors (dated by TCRdb to the late 2010s). Library creation used the immunoSEQ multiplex PCR assay. A mixture of 60 forward primers for TCR Vbeta segments and 13 reverse primers for TCR Jbeta segments was used in the multiplex PCR. The source is immuneACCESS, and TCRdb retained only in-frame sequences with V and J called. Part of the clones is not carried over; for the studies checked, unresolved V genes explain less than half of this, and the remainder is unexplained. Across this sample there are about 150,000 clones, with about 9.1% seen only once. The top ten hold over 6.5% of the sample. Sequencing used PBMCs. These receptors originate from a woman aged 40-49 years in good health and CMV-seropositive.

The rearrangement joins TRBV10-3 to TRBJ1-1; 12 bases map to TRBD1. The CDR3 spans 15 residues. Trimming at V came to 6 bases and at J to 4 bases, leaving 6 bases not matched to a gene. Germline V CDR1 and CDR2: ENHRY, SYGVKD. The CDR3 DNA reads TGTGCCATCAGCGGGACAGGGGGCGGGGGCACTGAAGCTTTCTTT. Translation: CAISGTGGGGTEAFF.

This clone was detected only a few times. This chain joins TRBV6-1 and TRBJ2-3; 12 nucleotides match TRBD2. Germline CDR1 is MNHNS and CDR2 is SASEGT. CDR3 size: 15 residues. J lost 5 bases, V lost 6 bases, and 6 bases had no gene match. CDR3 in amino acids: CASRPLAGGRDTQYF. In DNA, the CDR3 is TGTGCCAGCAGGCCCCTAGCGGGGGGGCGAGATACGCAGTATTTT.

This clone has a handful of counts. CDR3 nucleotides: TGTGCCAGCCTAGAAAGGGACAGGGCGTCTGAAGCTTTCTTT. Amino acid sequence: CASLERDRASEAFF. The chain joins TRBV6-1 to TRBJ1-1; 9 nucleotides line up with TRBD1. J gave up 6 bases and V 8 bases, and 10 bases lay outside the gene matches. This CDR3 is 14 amino acids long. Germline V gives CDR1 MNHNS, CDR2 SASEGT.

The table lists this clone with a few counts. This sequence joins TRBV5-1 and TRBJ2-7; 7 bases are a match to TRBD1. After removal of 0 bases from V and 5 bases from J, the junction contained 8 bases not matched to a gene. The germline V gene encodes CDR1 SGHRS and CDR2 YFSETQ. The CDR3 extends over 15 amino acids. The CDR3 spells CASSLGQGAPNEQYF. The CDR3 coding sequence is TGCGCCAGCAGCTTGGGACAGGGTGCACCCAACGAGCAGTACTTC.

Only a few counts were recorded for this clone. This chain joins TRBV5-1 and TRBJ2-7; a weak D match, TRBD1 (5 bases). Germline CDR1 is SGHRS and CDR2 is YFSETQ. The length of the CDR3 is 15 residues. Trimming removed 2 bases at V and 0 bases at J, with 12 bases between. CDR3 in DNA: TGCGCCAGCAGCTTCACAGGTCTTAGCTCCTACGAGCAGTACTTC. Translated: CASSFTGLSSYEQYF.

This clone occurred a few times. The chain uses TRBV9 and TRBJ2-5, with 7 positions matching TRBD1. V gave up 4 bases and J gave up 1 base; unmatched junction bases: 4. The germline CDR1 and CDR2 sequences are SGDLS and YYNGEE. This CDR3 comprises 14 residues. As DNA, the CDR3 is TGTGCCAGCAGCCTGGGACAGCCCCAAGAGACCCAGTACTTC. Residues: CASSLGQPQETQYF. The complete variable domain, with remaining parts taken from reference TRBV9 and TRBJ2-5, reads DSGVTQTPKHLITATGQRVTLRCSPRSGDLSVYWYQQSLDQGLQFLIQYYNGEERAKGNILERFSAQQFPDLHSELNLSSLELGDSALYFCASSLGQPQETQYFGPGTRLLVL.

The table lists this clone with a few counts. The chain uses TRBV29-1 and TRBJ2-3; possibly TRBD2 for D (6 bases). Trimming took off 5 bases at V and 5 bases at J, with 8 bases between the two ends. The CDR3 has 11 amino acids. Germline V gene data show CDR1 as SQVTM and CDR2 as ANQGSEA. The chain's CDR3 is CSVLEGDTQYF. The CDR3 DNA follows: TGCAGCGTTTTGGAGGGAGATACGCAGTATTTT.

The table lists this clone with a few counts. The chain joins TRBV9 to TRBJ1-3; weak D call: TRBD1 (6 bases). Trimming took off 3 bases at V and 4 bases at J, with 11 bases between the two ends. Germline-derived CDR1 and CDR2 are SGDLS and YYNGEE. The CDR3 runs 14 residues. The DNA for the CDR3 is TGTGCCAGCAGCGCACAGGGTACAGGAAACACCATATATTTT. It encodes CASSAQGTGNTIYF.

The chain carries TRBV18 and TRBJ1-2; D remains unclear. The germline V gene has CDR1 KGHSH and CDR2 LQKENI. V was cut by 2 bases and J by 3 bases, with 7 bases left in between. CDR3 length: 13 amino acids. The CDR3 here is CASSPDGYYGYTF. The CDR3 DNA sequence: TGTGCCAGCTCACCAGACGGGTACTATGGCTACACCTTC.

This clone was picked up a small number of times. The genes are TRBV7-2 and TRBJ1-2, with D tentatively TRBD1 (5 bases). The CDR3 consists of 14 residues. V was cut by 0 bases and J by 7 bases, with 12 bases left in between. Germline V gives CDR1 SGHTA, CDR2 FQGNSA. The CDR3 DNA follows: TGTGCCAGCAGCTTAGCTCTGCAGGGTGGTGGCTACACCTTC. Translating gives CASSLALQGGGYTF.

The chain links TRBV2 to TRBJ2-7; 8 positions match TRBD2. The germline V gene encodes CDR1 SNHLY and CDR2 FYNNEI. V shed 2 bases, J shed 3 bases, and the junction held 12 bases outside the gene matches. The CDR3 sequence is 17 residues long. CDR3 region: CASSESRLAGVIYEQYF. CDR3 in DNA: TGTGCCAGCAGTGAAAGTAGGCTAGCGGGCGTCATCTACGAGCAGTACTTC. Full variable domain (missing parts from reference TRBV2 and TRBJ2-7): EPEVTQTPSHQVTQMGQEVILRCVPISNHLYFYWYRQILGQKVEFLVSFYNNEISEKSEIFDDQFSVERPDGSNFTLKIRSTKLEDSAMYFCASSESRLAGVIYEQYFGPGTRLTVT.

The chain couples TRBV19 to TRBJ1-6; 8 bases fit TRBD1. The CDR3 is 15 amino acids. Per germline, CDR1 LNHDA and CDR2 SQIVND (reference sequence). The V and J ends lost 4 bases and 5 bases, in that order; junction bases with no gene match: 4. In nucleotides, the CDR3 is TGTGCCAGTAGTAGGCAGGGGGCTAATAATTCACCCCTCCACTTT. This codes for CASSRQGANNSPLHF. The full variable domain, in which reference TRBV19 and TRBJ1-6 provide the parts outside the CDR3, is DGGITQSPKYLFRKEGQNVTLSCEQNLNHDAMYWYRQDPGQGLRLIYYSQIVNDFQKGDIAEGYSVSREKKESFPLTVTSAQKNPTAFYLCASSRQGANNSPLHFGNGTRLTVT.

The chain carries TRBV9 and TRBJ1-5; tentative D call: TRBD1 (5 bases). Trimming shortened V by 1 base and J by 6 bases, and 8 bases separated the two germline ends. Germline V gene sequence: CDR1 SGDLS, CDR2 YYNGEE. The CDR3 has 13 residues. CDR3 in DNA: TGTGCCAGCAGCGTACAGGGCGGTCAGCCCCAGCATTTT. Its translation: CASSVQGGQPQHF.

V gene TRBV29-1 combines with J gene TRBJ1-4; D is unclear. V was cut by 6 bases and J by 4 bases, with 9 bases left in between. The germline CDR1 and CDR2 sequences are SQVTM and ANQGSEA. CDR3 length: 12 residues. DNA of the CDR3: TGCAGCGTGACTGAAGTTAATGAAAAACTGTTTTTT. Protein product: CSVTEVNEKLFF.

A few counts support this clone. The rearrangement uses TRBV5-5 and TRBJ2-3, with D unresolved. This CDR3 has 16 amino acids. V was clipped by 1 base and J by 6 bases, with 18 bases between them. CDR1 is SGHKS and CDR2 is YYEKEE in the germline V gene (reference sequence). In DNA, the CDR3 is TGTGCCAGCAGCTTGTGGCCCAGCGAAGATCCGGATACGCAGTATTTT. Its protein product is CASSLWPSEDPDTQYF.

There are a few counts of this clone. V is TRBV2 and J is TRBJ1-1; no reliable D call. CDR1 and CDR2 (germline): SNHLY, FYNNEI. Deletions cut 5 bases from V and 4 bases from J, with 20 bases between. The CDR3 consists of 16 residues. This CDR3 is CASSPLPLTGVTEAFF. The CDR3 DNA sequence: TGTGCCAGCAGTCCGCTCCCTCTAACCGGGGTCACTGAAGCTTTCTTT. The variable domain in full, with the rest retrieved from reference TRBV2 and TRBJ1-1, is EPEVTQTPSHQVTQMGQEVILRCVPISNHLYFYWYRQILGQKVEFLVSFYNNEISEKSEIFDDQFSVERPDGSNFTLKIRSTKLEDSAMYFCASSPLPLTGVTEAFFGQGTRLTVV.

The chain uses TRBV13 and TRBJ1-2; possibly TRBD1 for D (6 bases). The V and J ends lost 5 bases and 8 bases respectively, with 18 bases between them. The CDR3 is 14 amino acids. In germline, CDR1 is PRHDT, CDR2 FYEKMQ (reference sequence). CDR3 coding DNA: TGTGCCAGCAGCCACTGGACAGTTAGAGGGGGCTACACCTTC. Amino acids: CASSHWTVRGGYTF.